What follows is one TCR beta chain and its context. Investigators performed immunoSEQ version v3.0 at survey level. It was about 35,000-50,000 T-cell genomes per sample that sequencing targeted. The method was immunoSEQ multiplex PCR; TCRdb's version includes in-frame clones alone and lacks a portion of them. Counted here are about 21,000 clones, more than 75% occurring once; the ten biggest clones make up 3.5%. Germline CDR1 reads SGHNT; CDR2 reads YYREEE (reference sequence). This CDR3 comprises 13 residues. V gave up 4 bases and J gave up 4 bases, with 12 bases separating them. The data derive from a study of long-term antiretroviral therapy in people with HIV. Donors each had at least one pre-ART PBMC sample and at least two post-ART ones.

The TCR originated in a man aged 55 to 69 with HIV. The material sequenced was unsorted PBMCs, taken 2.3 years after starting antiretroviral therapy. The rearrangement uses TRBV5-4 and TRBJ2-7; D uncertain. The DNA for the CDR3 is TGTGCCAGCAGCCCAACGGACCAGTACGAGCAGTACTTC. Its translation: CASSPTDQYEQYF.